Included here is one T cell receptor (beta chain) sequence, with context. The antigen remains undetermined. The source of the sample is a study of CD8+ T cells in alopecia areata. The overall study: Each of the treated patients was given oral tofacitinib, 5 to 10 mg twice daily, for moderate-to-severe alopecia areata.

Treatment: oral pan-JAK inhibitor, 5-10 mg twice daily. Extracted RNA was reverse transcribed into cDNA, the sequencing template. Profiling relied on immunoSEQ multiplex PCR, and the TCRdb table lists in-frame clones only, not all of them. This table holds 35,000 to 45,000 clones, about nine tenths found once. The CDR3 is made up of 15 amino acids. The germline V gene encodes CDR1 MDHEN and CDR2 SYDVKM. Trimming removed 6 bases from V and 8 bases from J, with 20 bases in between. Study results and caveats: Sharing of TCR sequences between patients (possibly for HLA-related reasons) was less clear than in mice.

The J gene is TRBJ2-1, the V gene TRBV28; possible D gene TRBD1, 6 bases. The sample was CD8+ T cells sorted from blood, taken at week 24, from a patient treated with tofacitinib. This receptor was obtained from a human donor with alopecia areata. In nucleotides, the CDR3 is TGTGCCAGCAGACTCCGACCGCCCAGGGGCGATGAGCAGTTCTTC. Encoded protein: CASRLRPPRGDEQFF.